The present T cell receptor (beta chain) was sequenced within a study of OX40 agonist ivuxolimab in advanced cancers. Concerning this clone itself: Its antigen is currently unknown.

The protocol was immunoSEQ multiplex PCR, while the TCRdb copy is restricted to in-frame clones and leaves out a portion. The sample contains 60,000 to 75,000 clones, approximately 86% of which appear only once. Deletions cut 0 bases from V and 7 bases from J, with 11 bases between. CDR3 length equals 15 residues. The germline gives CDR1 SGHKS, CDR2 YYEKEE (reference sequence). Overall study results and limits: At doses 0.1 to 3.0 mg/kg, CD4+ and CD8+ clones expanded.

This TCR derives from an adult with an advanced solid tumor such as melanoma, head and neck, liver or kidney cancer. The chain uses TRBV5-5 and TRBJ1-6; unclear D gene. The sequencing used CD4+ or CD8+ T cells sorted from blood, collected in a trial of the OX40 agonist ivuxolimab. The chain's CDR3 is CASSLAGVQNSPLHF. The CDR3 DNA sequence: TGTGCCAGCAGCTTGGCCGGGGTGCAAAATTCACCCCTCCACTTT.